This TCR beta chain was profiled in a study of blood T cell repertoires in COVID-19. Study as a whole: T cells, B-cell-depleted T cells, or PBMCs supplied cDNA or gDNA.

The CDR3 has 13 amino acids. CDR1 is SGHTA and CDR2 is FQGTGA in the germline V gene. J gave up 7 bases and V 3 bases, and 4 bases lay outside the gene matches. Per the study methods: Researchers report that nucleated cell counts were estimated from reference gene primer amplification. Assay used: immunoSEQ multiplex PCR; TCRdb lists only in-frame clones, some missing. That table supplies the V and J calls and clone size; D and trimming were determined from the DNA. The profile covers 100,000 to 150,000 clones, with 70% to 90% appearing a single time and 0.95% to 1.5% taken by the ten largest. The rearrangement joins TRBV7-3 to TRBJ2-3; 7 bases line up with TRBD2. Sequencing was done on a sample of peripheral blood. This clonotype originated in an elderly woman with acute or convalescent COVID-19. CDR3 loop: CASSFPGLYTQYF. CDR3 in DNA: TGTGCCAGCAGCTTCCCGGGACTATATACGCAGTATTTT.